Listed below are T cell receptor beta chains from one sample, sequenced in a study of blood T cell repertoires in COVID-19. Some clones are missing from TCRdb's copy, which holds only in-frame ones; the method was immunoSEQ multiplex PCR. The sample lists around 190,000 clones, about 80% seen once, with around 8.1% in the top ten. Input material: peripheral blood. Source of these receptors: a woman aged 45 to 65 with active or convalescent COVID-19. Each CDR3 is given with its conserved first and last residue. D genes are given only for firm matches. The size of a clone is reported for some rows only, either as once, few or many, or as a class for expanded clones.

size	J	V	D	CDR3	DNA
.	TRBJ1-2	TRBV6-1	.	CASSETGYYGYTF	TGTGCCAGCAGTGAAACAGGGTACTATGGCTACACCTTC
few	TRBJ1-5	TRBV12-3/TRBV12-4	.	CASSLTGGQPQHF	TGTGCCAGCAGTTTAACGGGAGGTCAGCCCCAGCATTTT
few	TRBJ2-2	TRBV11-3	.	CASSLGLTGELFF	TGTGCCAGCAGCTTGGGACTGACCGGGGAGCTGTTTTTT
.	TRBJ2-7	TRBV3-1/TRBV3-2	.	CASSQVYEQYF	TGTGCCAGCAGCCAAGTATACGAGCAGTACTTC
.	TRBJ1-6	TRBV5-1	TRBD1	CASSQAIPGTANSPLHF	TGCGCCAGCAGCCAGGCCATTCCCGGGACAGCGAATTCACCCCTCCACTTT
.	TRBJ2-3	TRBV30	TRBD2	CAWSALAGRVNTQYF	TGTGCCTGGAGTGCCCTAGCGGGAAGAGTAAATACGCAGTATTTT
once	TRBJ2-1	TRBV4-2	.	CASSQGSGPYNEQFF	TGTGCCAGCAGCCAAGGTAGCGGTCCCTACAATGAGCAGTTCTTC
.	TRBJ2-7	TRBV10-3	TRBD1	CAIRSGTGESGEQYF	TGTGCCATCAGGTCAGGGACAGGGGAAAGTGGGGAGCAGTACTTC
.	TRBJ1-1	TRBV5-1	.	CASSLAGGLNTEAFF	TGCGCCAGCAGCTTGGCCGGCGGTTTGAACACTGAAGCTTTCTTT
few	TRBJ2-4	TRBV2	.	CASSEMGGFGKNIQYF	TGTGCCAGCAGTGAAATGGGAGGCTTCGGCAAAAACATTCAGTACTTC
.	TRBJ1-2	TRBV5-1	.	CASSLDNPNYGYTF	TGCGCCAGCAGCCTCGACAACCCGAACTATGGCTACACCTTC
.	TRBJ1-2	TRBV7-2	.	CASSFGGSYGYTF	TGTGCCAGCAGCTTCGGGGGGTCTTATGGCTACACCTTC
few	TRBJ1-5	TRBV19	TRBD1	CASSPRRTGNYQPQHF	TGTGCCAGTAGTCCGCGGCGGACAGGGAACTATCAGCCCCAGCATTTT
.	TRBJ1-6	TRBV5-1	TRBD1	CASSKGQMNSPLHF	TGCGCCAGCAGTAAGGGACAGATGAATTCACCCCTCCACTTT
.	TRBJ2-1	TRBV5-4	TRBD2	CASSWDPGGEQFF	TGTGCCAGCAGCTGGGACCCGGGGGGTGAGCAGTTCTTC
.	TRBJ2-3	TRBV28	TRBD1	CASSSGQGRRTDTQYF	TGTGCCAGCAGTAGCGGACAGGGAAGACGGACAGATACGCAGTATTTT
.	TRBJ1-4	TRBV4-3	.	CASSPGLEKLFF	TGCGCCAGCAGCCCAGGACTCGAAAAACTGTTTTTT
few	TRBJ1-1	TRBV7-2	.	CASSSQGSGTEAFF	TGTGCCAGCAGCTCCCAGGGGTCAGGCACTGAAGCTTTCTTT
.	TRBJ1-6	TRBV5-4	TRBD1	CASSWDRNNSPLHF	TGTGCCAGCAGCTGGGACAGAAATAATTCACCCCTCCACTTT
.	TRBJ1-2	TRBV19	.	CASSIVGSTVYGYTF	TGTGCCAGTAGTATAGTTGGATCGACAGTGTATGGCTACACCTTC
.	TRBJ1-5	TRBV19	TRBD1	CASRIQGADNQPQHF	TGTGCCAGTAGAATACAGGGGGCGGACAATCAGCCCCAGCATTTT
.	TRBJ2-3	TRBV29-1	.	CSVVRTSTDTQYF	TGCAGCGTTGTCAGGACTAGCACAGATACGCAGTATTTT
.	TRBJ1-1	TRBV18	TRBD1	CASSGQGKNTEAFF	TGTGCCAGCTCGGGACAGGGCAAGAACACTGAAGCTTTCTTT
.	TRBJ1-1	TRBV7-3	TRBD1	CASSLTGRNTEAFF	TGTGCCAGCAGCTTGACAGGGAGGAACACTGAAGCTTTCTTT
.	TRBJ1-5	TRBV19	.	CASSTQISNQPQHF	TGTGCCAGTAGCACACAGATTAGCAATCAGCCCCAGCATTTT
.	TRBJ2-5	TRBV7-2	TRBD1	CASRGTGLKTQYF	TGTGCCAGCAGGGGGACAGGGCTGAAGACCCAGTACTTC
.	TRBJ2-1	TRBV6-6	TRBD1	CASSHQGDSRNEQFF	TGTGCCAGCAGTCACCAAGGGGACAGTCGCAATGAGCAGTTCTTC
.	TRBJ1-4	TRBV6-6	.	CASSLRGEKLFF	TGTGCCAGCAGCCTCCGGGGGGAAAAACTGTTTTTT
few	TRBJ1-4	TRBV5-1	.	CASSGTSRATNEKLFF	TGCGCCAGCAGCGGGACTTCAAGGGCAACTAATGAAAAACTGTTTTTT
few	TRBJ2-7	TRBV5-1	TRBD2	CASSWTSGGSYEQYF	TGCGCCAGCAGCTGGACTAGCGGGGGTTCCTACGAGCAGTACTTC
.	TRBJ1-2	TRBV7-9	.	CASSLGPTPTF	TGTGCCAGCAGCTTAGGGCCCACCCCCACCTTC
.	TRBJ1-1	TRBV27	TRBD1	CASSFRDRAENTEAFF	TGTGCCAGCAGTTTCCGGGACAGGGCCGAGAACACTGAAGCTTTCTTT
.	TRBJ2-5	TRBV4-2	TRBD2	CASSQASSGRAGETQYF	TGTGCCAGCAGCCAAGCGTCTAGCGGGAGGGCCGGAGAGACCCAGTACTTC
.	TRBJ1-2	TRBV7-2	TRBD1	CASSLQGEYGGYTF	TGTGCCAGCAGCTTACAGGGGGAATATGGTGGCTACACCTTC
.	TRBJ2-2	TRBV5-6	TRBD1	CASSWSGGFGTGELFF	TGTGCCAGCAGCTGGTCAGGGGGATTTGGGACCGGGGAGCTGTTTTTT
.	TRBJ1-4	TRBV7-9	.	CASSLDVQGEKLFF	TGTGCCAGCAGCTTAGACGTACAGGGAGAAAAACTGTTTTTT
.	TRBJ2-3	TRBV3-1/TRBV3-2	TRBD2	CASSQGSVRGASTDTQYF	TGTGCCAGCAGCCAAGGGTCCGTGCGGGGGGCTTCGACAGATACGCAGTATTTT
.	TRBJ2-3	TRBV4-2	.	CASSQGGNGRGADTQYF	TGTGCCAGCAGCCAAGGGGGGAACGGGAGAGGGGCAGATACGCAGTATTTT
.	TRBJ2-7	TRBV5-1	.	CASSLDSMGAVGEQYF	TGCGCCAGCAGCTTGGACAGTATGGGAGCCGTGGGTGAGCAGTACTTC
.	TRBJ2-7	TRBV7-2	TRBD1	CASSFTRDRGYEQYF	TGTGCCAGCAGCTTTACGAGAGACAGGGGCTACGAGCAGTACTTC
.	TRBJ2-6	TRBV18	.	CASSSDRRGANVLTF	TGTGCCAGCTCATCCGACAGGAGGGGGGCCAACGTCCTGACTTTC
.	TRBJ2-3	TRBV5-4	TRBD1	CASSPYRPWDSTDTQYF	TGTGCCAGCAGCCCGTACAGACCTTGGGACAGTACAGATACGCAGTATTTT
.	TRBJ1-2	TRBV28	TRBD1	CASTLQGAGGYTF	TGTGCCAGCACGCTACAGGGGGCTGGCGGCTACACCTTC
.	TRBJ1-6	TRBV4-2	TRBD1	CASSHDRVNSPLHF	TGTGCCAGCAGCCACGACAGGGTAAATTCACCCCTCCACTTT
.	TRBJ2-7	TRBV2	.	CASSVLGRQGAYEQYF	TGTGCCAGCAGTGTGTTAGGTAGGCAGGGCGCCTACGAGCAGTACTTC
once	TRBJ1-4	TRBV6-5	TRBD1	CASSYSGTGGPKLFF	TGTGCCAGCAGTTACTCCGGGACAGGGGGTCCAAAACTGTTTTTT
few	TRBJ1-4	TRBV6-2/TRBV6-3	.	CASSYGGGVSTNEKLFF	TGTGCCAGCAGTTACGGGGGGGGCGTTTCAACTAATGAAAAACTGTTTTTT
.	TRBJ2-1	TRBV11-3	TRBD2	CASSHRASGTPNNEQFF	TGTGCCAGCAGCCACCGGGCTAGCGGGACTCCCAACAATGAGCAGTTCTTC
.	TRBJ1-4	TRBV19	TRBD1	CASSTRTGSNEKLFF	TGTGCCAGTAGTACCAGGACAGGTTCTAATGAAAAACTGTTTTTT
.	TRBJ2-5	TRBV19	TRBD1	CASRPQGARETQYF	TGTGCCAGTAGGCCACAGGGGGCGCGGGAGACCCAGTACTTC
.	TRBJ2-2	TRBV7-3	.	CASSLSAGYTGELFF	TGTGCCAGCAGCTTGTCGGCGGGGTACACCGGGGAGCTGTTTTTT
.	TRBJ2-3	TRBV5-1	.	CASRSSGTDTQYF	TGCGCCAGCAGATCCAGCGGCACAGATACGCAGTATTTT
.	TRBJ1-2	TRBV28	TRBD1	CASSSLSGTAANYGYTF	TGTGCCAGCAGTTCCTTGAGTGGGACAGCCGCTAACTATGGCTACACCTTC
.	TRBJ2-7	TRBV6-5	TRBD2	CATRPGLARHEQYF	TGTGCCACCAGACCGGGACTAGCACGCCACGAGCAGTACTTC